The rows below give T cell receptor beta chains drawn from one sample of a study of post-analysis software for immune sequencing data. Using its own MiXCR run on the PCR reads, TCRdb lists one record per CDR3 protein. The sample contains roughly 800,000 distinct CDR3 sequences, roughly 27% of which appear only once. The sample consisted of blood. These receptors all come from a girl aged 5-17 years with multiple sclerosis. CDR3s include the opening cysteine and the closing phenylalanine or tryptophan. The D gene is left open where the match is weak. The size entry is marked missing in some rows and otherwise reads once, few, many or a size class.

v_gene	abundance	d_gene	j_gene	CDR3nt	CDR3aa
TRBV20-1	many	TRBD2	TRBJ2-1	TGCAGTGCTAGAGCGCTAGCGGGACGTCGCAATGAGCAGTTCTTC	CSARALAGRRNEQFF
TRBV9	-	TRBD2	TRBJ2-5	TGTGCCAGCAGCGTAGGGAGCGGGGGGAGGATGATAGAGACCCAGTACTTC	CASSVGSGGRMIETQYF
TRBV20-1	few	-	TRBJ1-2	TGCAGTGCTAGAGTTTGGGTGTGGGGCTACACCTTC	CSARVWVWGYTF
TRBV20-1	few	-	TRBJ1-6	TGCAGTGCTAGAGATATTCGGGGGACGGGTAATTCACCCCTCCACTTT	CSARDIRGTGNSPLHF
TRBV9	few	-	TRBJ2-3	TGTGCCAGCAGCGTTGGGGGGGCAGCTAGCACAGATACGCAGTATTTT	CASSVGGAASTDTQYF
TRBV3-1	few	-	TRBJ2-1	TGTGCCAGCAGCCAAGAAGGCAGGGAGTACAAGAGCTCCTACAATGAGCAGTTCTTC	CASSQEGREYKSSYNEQFF
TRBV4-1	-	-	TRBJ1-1	TGCGCCAGCAGCCAAATGGACTCTGGGGCAGAGAGCACTGAAGCTTTCTTT	CASSQMDSGAESTEAFF
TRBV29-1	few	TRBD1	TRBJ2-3	TGCAGCACAGGGACAGAAGGTGGCACAGATACGCAGTATTTT	CSTGTEGGTDTQYF
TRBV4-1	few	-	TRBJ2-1	TGCGCCAGCAGCCACAGGGTCCCCTACAATGAGCAGTTCTTC	CASSHRVPYNEQFF
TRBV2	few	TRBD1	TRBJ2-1	TGTGCCAGCCAGGACAGGGTGTTCTACAATGAGCAGTTCTTC	CASQDRVFYNEQFF
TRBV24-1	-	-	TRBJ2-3	TGTGCCACCAGTGATGGGCCTAGCACAGATACGCAGTATTTT	CATSDGPSTDTQYF
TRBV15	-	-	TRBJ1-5	TGTGCCACCAGCAGAGATCTGAGGGCAAGAAATCAGCCCCAGCATTTT	CATSRDLRARNQPQHF
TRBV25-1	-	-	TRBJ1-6	TGTGCCAGCAGTGAACTTGGGGCCAATTCACCCCTCCACTTT	CASSELGANSPLHF
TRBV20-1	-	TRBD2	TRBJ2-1	TGCAGTGCCAAGAGGCTAGCGGGAAACTACAATGAGCAGTTCTTC	CSAKRLAGNYNEQFF
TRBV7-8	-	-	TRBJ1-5	TGTGCCAGCAGCTTAGATAGCGGGGCTCGCAATCAGCCCCAGCATTTT	CASSLDSGARNQPQHF
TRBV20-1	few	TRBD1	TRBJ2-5	TGCAGTGCAGCCCCGGGACAGGGGGAGACCCAGTACTTC	CSAAPGQGETQYF
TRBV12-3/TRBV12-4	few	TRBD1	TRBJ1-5	TGTGCCGGCACTGTTGGACAGGGCTGGGGTCAGCCCCAGCATTTT	CAGTVGQGWGQPQHF
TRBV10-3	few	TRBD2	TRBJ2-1	TGTGCCATCAGTGAGGGGCTAGCGGGAGTCTACAATGAGCAGTTCTTC	CAISEGLAGVYNEQFF
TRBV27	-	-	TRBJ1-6	TGTGCCAGCAGGAGGACAGCCGCGAATTCACCCCTCCACTTT	CASRRTAANSPLHF
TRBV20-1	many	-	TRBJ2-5	TGCAGTGCCGGAGGGGGTCGCCAAGAGACCCAGTACTTC	CSAGGGRQETQYF
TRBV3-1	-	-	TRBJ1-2	TGTGCCAGCAGCCAACCTCCGACAGTCCGAGCTAACTATGGCTACACCTTC	CASSQPPTVRANYGYTF
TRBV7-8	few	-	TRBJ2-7	TGTGCCAGCACCTCAAACCGCACAGGGAGGTTCAACGAGCAGTACTTC	CASTSNRTGRFNEQYF
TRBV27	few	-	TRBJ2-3	TGTGCCAGCAGTTTGGGGGGGGCTGGTACAGATACGCAGTATTTT	CASSLGGAGTDTQYF
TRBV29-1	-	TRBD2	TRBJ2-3	TGCAGCTCCAGAGTAGCGGGAGGGGCACTAGCAGATACGCAGTATTTT	CSSRVAGGALADTQYF
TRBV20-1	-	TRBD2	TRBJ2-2	TGCAGTGCCCAACTAGCGGAGAACACCGGGGAGCTGTTTTTT	CSAQLAENTGELFF
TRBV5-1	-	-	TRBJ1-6	TGCGCCAGCAGTCCTAGCTCGGGGTTCGATTCACCCCTCCACTTT	CASSPSSGFDSPLHF
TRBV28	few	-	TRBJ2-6	TGTGCCAGCAGTTTATCCTCTTGGGCTGGGGCCAACGTCCTGACTTTC	CASSLSSWAGANVLTF
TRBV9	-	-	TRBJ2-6	TGTGCCAGCAGCGTAGAAAGAACCGTAAGGACCAACGTCCTGACTTTC	CASSVERTVRTNVLTF
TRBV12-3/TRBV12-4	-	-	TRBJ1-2	TGTGCCAGCAGTTTAATGGCAGGAAAAACTAACTATGGCTACACCTTC	CASSLMAGKTNYGYTF
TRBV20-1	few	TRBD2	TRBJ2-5	TGCAGTGCCCATGGGACTAACTGGGGGACCCAGTACTTC	CSAHGTNWGTQYF
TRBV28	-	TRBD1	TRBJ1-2	TGTGCCAGCAGTTTAGGTCGCGACAGGGACTATGGCTACACCTTC	CASSLGRDRDYGYTF
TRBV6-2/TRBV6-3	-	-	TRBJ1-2	TGTGCCAGCAGTTACGACACGCCATTCTATGGCTACACCTTC	CASSYDTPFYGYTF
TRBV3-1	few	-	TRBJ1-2	TGTGCCAGCAGCCCCCTTTGGGGGGTTTCTAACTATGGCTACACCTTC	CASSPLWGVSNYGYTF
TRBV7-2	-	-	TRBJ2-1	TGTGCCAGCAGCTTAGTATATCACGATGAGCAGTTCTTC	CASSLVYHDEQFF
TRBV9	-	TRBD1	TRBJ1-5	TGTGCCAGCAGCGGGGGGACAGGGCGGGATAGCAATCAGCCCCAGCATTTT	CASSGGTGRDSNQPQHF
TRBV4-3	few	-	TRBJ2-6	TGCGCCAGCAGCCAAGATTCCCGTGGTTCTTCTGGGGCCAACGTCCTGACTTTC	CASSQDSRGSSGANVLTF
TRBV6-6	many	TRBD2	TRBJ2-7	TGTGCCAGCAGTTCGGCTAGCGGGCCGACCTACGAGCAGTACTTC	CASSSASGPTYEQYF
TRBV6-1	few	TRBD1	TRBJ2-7	TGTGCCAGCAGTGAACAGGGGGCGACCTACGAGCAGTACTTC	CASSEQGATYEQYF
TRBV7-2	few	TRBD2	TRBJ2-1	TGTGCCAGCAGCTCCCCCCGGGGGGGGAGCCACAATGAGCAGTTCTTC	CASSSPRGGSHNEQFF
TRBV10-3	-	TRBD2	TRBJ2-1	TGTGCCATCAGTGGGCTAGCGGGAGTCAATGAACAGTTCTTC	CAISGLAGVNEQFF
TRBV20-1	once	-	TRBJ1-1	TGCAGTACTAGACTCTCCGGTGGCACTGAAGCTTTCTTT	CSTRLSGGTEAFF
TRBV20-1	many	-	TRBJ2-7	TGCAGTGCATTACTAGCCAGTGGGTTCGGCGAGCAGTACTTC	CSALLASGFGEQYF
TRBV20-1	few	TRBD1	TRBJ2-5	TGCAGTGCCGTAGCTAGGGGGCGGCCAGAGACCCAGTACTTC	CSAVARGRPETQYF
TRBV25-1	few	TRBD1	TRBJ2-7	TGTGCCAGCACAAACTCCGGGACAGTCTGCTACGAGCAGTACTTC	CASTNSGTVCYEQYF
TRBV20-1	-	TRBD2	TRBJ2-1	TGCAGTGCTAGAGTCGGGTCTGGCGGGGGGGCCCTCATCAATGAGCAGTTCTTC	CSARVGSGGGALINEQFF
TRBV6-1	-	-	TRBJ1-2	TGTGCCAGCAGTGAACCTGGGAGACTCGGCTATGGCTACACCTTC	CASSEPGRLGYGYTF
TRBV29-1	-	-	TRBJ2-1	TGCAGCGTTGTTAACTTCGGAGGAAATGAGCAGTTCTTC	CSVVNFGGNEQFF
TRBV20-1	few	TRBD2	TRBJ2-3	TGCAGTTTAATCCTGACTAGCGGGACGCAGTATTTT	CSLILTSGTQYF
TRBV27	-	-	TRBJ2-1	TGTGCCAGCAGTTCCAATACTCCTAGTTTTTATGAGCAGTTCTTC	CASSSNTPSFYEQFF
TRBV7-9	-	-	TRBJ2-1	TGTGCCAGCAGCTTATTCCTACAGAATTCGAATGAGCAGTTCTTC	CASSLFLQNSNEQFF
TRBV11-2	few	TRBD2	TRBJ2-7	TGTGCCAGCAGCTTAGGTAGCGGGAGCTCCTACGAGCAGTACTTC	CASSLGSGSSYEQYF
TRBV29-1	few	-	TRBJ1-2	TGCAGCGTTGAAGATCCGGGAGGGGTTTATGGCTACACCTTC	CSVEDPGGVYGYTF
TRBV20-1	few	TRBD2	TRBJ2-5	TGCAGTGCCCTGTGGGGGGGGCAAGAGACCCAGTACTTC	CSALWGGQETQYF
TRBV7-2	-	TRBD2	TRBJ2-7	TGTGCCAGCAGCTTAGTACCGGGCGGGAGGAGCGAGCAGTACTTC	CASSLVPGGRSEQYF
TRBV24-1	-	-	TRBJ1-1	TGTGCCACCAGTGATTCGGGAAACACTGAAGCTTTCTTT	CATSDSGNTEAFF